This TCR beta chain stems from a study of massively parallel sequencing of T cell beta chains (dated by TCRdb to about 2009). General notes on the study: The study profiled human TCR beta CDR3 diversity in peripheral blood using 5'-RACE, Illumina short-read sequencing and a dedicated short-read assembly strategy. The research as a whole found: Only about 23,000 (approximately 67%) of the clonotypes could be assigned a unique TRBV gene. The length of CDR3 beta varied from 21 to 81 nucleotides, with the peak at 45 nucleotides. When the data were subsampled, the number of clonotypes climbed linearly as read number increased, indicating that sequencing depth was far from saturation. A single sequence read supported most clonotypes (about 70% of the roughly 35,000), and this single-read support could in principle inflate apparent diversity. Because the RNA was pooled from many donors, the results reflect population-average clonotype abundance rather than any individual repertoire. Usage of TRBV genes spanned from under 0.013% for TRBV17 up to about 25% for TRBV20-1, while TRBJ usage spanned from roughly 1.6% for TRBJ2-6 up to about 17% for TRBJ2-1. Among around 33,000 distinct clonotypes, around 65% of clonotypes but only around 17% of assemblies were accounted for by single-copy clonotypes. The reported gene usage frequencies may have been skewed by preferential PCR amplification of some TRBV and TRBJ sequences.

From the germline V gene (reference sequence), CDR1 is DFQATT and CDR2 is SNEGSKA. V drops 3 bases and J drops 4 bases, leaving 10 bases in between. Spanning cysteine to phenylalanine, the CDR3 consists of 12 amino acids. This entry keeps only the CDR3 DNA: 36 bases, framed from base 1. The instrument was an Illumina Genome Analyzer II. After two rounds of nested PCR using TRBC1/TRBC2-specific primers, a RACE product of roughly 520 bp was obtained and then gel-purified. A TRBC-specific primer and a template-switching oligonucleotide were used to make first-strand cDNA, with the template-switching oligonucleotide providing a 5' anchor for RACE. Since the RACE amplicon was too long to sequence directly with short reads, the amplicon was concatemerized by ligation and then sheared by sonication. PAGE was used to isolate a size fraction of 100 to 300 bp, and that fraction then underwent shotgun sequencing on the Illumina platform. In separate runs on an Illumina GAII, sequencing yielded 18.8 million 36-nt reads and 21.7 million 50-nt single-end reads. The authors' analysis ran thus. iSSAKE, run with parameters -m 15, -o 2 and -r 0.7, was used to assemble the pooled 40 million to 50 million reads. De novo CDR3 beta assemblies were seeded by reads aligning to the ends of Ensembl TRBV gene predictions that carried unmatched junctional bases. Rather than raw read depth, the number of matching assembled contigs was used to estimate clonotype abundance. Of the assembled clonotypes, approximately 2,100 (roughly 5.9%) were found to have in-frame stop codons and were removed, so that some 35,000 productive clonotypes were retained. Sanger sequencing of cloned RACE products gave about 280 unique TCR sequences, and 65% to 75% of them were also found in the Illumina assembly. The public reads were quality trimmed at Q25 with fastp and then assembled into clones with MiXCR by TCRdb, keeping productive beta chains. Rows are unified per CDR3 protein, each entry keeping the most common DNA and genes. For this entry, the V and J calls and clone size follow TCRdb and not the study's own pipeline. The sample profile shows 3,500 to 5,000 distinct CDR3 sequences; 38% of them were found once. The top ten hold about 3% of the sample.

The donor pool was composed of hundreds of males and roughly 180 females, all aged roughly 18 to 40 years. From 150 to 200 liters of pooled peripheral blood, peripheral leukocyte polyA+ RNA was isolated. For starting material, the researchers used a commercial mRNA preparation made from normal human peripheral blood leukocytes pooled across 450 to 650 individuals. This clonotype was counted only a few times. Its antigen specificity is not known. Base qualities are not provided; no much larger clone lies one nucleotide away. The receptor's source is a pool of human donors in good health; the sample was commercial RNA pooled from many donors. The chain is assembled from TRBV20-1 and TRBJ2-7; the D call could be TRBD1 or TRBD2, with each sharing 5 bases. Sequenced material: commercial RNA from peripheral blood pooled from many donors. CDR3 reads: CSASPGRYEQYF. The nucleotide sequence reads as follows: TGCAGTGCTAGTCCAGGGAGATACGAGCAGTACTTC.